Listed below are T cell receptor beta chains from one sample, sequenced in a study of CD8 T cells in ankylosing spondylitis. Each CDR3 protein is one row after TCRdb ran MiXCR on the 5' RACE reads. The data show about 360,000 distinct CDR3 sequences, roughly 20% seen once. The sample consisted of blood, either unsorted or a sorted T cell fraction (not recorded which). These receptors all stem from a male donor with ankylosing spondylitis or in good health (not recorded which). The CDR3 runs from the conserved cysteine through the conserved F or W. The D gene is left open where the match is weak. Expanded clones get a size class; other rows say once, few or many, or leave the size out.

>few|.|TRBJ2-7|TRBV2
TGTGCCAGCAGTGAGGGGTTGGACGGAGATTACGAGCAGTACTTC
CASSEGLDGDYEQYF
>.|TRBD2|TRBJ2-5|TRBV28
TGTGCCAGCAGTTTGACTAGCGGGGGGGAAGAAGAGACCCAGTACTTC
CASSLTSGGEEETQYF
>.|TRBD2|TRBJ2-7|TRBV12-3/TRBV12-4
TGTGCCAGCAGTTTTGCCCCGGGACTAGCCCCAGGCGAGCAGTACTTC
CASSFAPGLAPGEQYF
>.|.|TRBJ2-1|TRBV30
TGTGCCTGGAGTGTGGAGGGAAGCTCCTACAATGAGCAGTTCTTC
CAWSVEGSSYNEQFF
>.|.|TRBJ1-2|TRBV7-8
TGTGCCAGCAGCCGCGGGGGGGGGAACTATGGCTACACCTTC
CASSRGGGNYGYTF
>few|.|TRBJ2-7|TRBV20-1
TGCAGTGGTTTACCGGGGACGGGGGAATACGAGCAGTACTTC
CSGLPGTGEYEQYF
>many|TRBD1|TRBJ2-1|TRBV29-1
TGCAGCGCCAGCGGACAGGGGTTGGATGAGCAGTTCTTC
CSASGQGLDEQFF
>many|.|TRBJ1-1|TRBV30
TGTGCCTGGGAAAGGCGGGGGGCGGGTGAAGCTTTCTTT
CAWERRGAGEAFF
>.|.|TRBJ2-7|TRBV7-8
TGTGCCAGCAGCTCCTGGACCACTGAATCCTACGAGCAGTACTTC
CASSSWTTESYEQYF
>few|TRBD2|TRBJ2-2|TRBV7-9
TGTGCCAGCAGCTTTAGCCCTAGCGGCACCGGGGAGCTGTTTTTT
CASSFSPSGTGELFF
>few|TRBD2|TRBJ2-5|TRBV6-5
TGTGCCAGCAGTTACTCAGGACTAGCGGGGGACACGTACCAAGAGACCCAGTACTTC
CASSYSGLAGDTYQETQYF
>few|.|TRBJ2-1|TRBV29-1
TGCAGCGTTGTAAGTCGGGGGCAGCCACCACCGTACAATGAGCAGTTCTTC
CSVVSRGQPPPYNEQFF
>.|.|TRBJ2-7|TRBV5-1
TGCGCCAGCAACCCCCCGGACACCCACTACGAGCAGTACTTC
CASNPPDTHYEQYF
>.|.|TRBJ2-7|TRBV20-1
TGCAGTGCCCCAGTGGGGGGAACCTCCTACGAGCAGTACTTC
CSAPVGGTSYEQYF
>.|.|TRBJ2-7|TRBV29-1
TGCAGCGTTGAAGGGGTTGGACAGAGCTCCTACGAGCAGTACTTC
CSVEGVGQSSYEQYF